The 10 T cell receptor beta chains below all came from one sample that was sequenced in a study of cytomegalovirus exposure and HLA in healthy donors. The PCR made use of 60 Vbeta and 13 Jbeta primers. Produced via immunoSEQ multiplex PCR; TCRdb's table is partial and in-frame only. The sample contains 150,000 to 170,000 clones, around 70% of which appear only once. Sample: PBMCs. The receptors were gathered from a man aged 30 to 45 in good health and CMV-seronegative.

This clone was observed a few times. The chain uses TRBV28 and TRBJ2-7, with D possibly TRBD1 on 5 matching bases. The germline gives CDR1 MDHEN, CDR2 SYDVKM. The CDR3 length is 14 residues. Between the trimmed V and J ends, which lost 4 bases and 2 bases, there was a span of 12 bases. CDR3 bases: TGTGCCAGCAGTTCGGCCATGGGGCCCTACGAGCAGTACTTC. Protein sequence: CASSSAMGPYEQYF.

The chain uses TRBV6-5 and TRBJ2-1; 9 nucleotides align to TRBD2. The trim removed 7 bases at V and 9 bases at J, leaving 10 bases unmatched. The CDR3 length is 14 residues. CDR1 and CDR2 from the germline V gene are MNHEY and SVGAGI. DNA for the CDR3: TGTGCCAGCACCAGGCTGGGCGGGGGGGGTGAGCAGTTCTTC. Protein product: CASTRLGGGGEQFF.

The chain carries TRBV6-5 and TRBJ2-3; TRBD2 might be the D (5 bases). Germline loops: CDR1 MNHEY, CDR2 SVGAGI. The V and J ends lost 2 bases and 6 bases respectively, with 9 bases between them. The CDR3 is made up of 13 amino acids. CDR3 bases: TGTGCCAGCAGTTACGTTGTAGCGGATACGCAGTATTTT. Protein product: CASSYVVADTQYF.

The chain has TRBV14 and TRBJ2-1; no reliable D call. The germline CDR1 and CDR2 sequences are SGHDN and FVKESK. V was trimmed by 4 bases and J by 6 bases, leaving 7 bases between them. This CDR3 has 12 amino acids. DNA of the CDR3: TGTGCCAGCAGCCGAGTTGGCAATGAGCAGTTCTTC. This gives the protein CASSRVGNEQFF.

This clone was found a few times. CDR3 region: CASSEGGRAGYTF. The CDR3, as DNA: TGTGCCAGCAGTGAAGGTGGGCGGGCTGGCTACACCTTC. The chain employs TRBV2 and TRBJ1-2; D ambiguous. Trimming removed 1 base from V and 7 bases from J, with 10 bases in between. In germline, CDR1 is SNHLY, CDR2 FYNNEI. This CDR3 is 13 amino acids long.

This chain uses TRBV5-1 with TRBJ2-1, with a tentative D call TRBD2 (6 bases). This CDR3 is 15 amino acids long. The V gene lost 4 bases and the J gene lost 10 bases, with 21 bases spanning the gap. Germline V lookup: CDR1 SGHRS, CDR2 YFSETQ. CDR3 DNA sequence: TGCGCCAGCAGCCTCACCTGGACTATCGGTGGAGAGCAGTTCTTC. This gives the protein CASSLTWTIGGEQFF.

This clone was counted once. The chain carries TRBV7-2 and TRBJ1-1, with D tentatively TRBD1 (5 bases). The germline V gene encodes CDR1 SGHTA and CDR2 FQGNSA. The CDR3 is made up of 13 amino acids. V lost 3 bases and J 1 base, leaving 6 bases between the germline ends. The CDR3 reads CASSFQGNTEAFF. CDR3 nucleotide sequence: TGTGCCAGCAGCTTTCAGGGGAACACTGAAGCTTTCTTT.

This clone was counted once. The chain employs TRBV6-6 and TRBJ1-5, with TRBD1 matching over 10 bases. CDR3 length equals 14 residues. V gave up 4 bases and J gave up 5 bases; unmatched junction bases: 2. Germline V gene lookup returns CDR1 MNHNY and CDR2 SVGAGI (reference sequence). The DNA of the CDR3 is TGTGCCAGCAGTTGGACAGGGGGTGATCAGCCCCAGCATTTT. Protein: CASSWTGGDQPQHF.

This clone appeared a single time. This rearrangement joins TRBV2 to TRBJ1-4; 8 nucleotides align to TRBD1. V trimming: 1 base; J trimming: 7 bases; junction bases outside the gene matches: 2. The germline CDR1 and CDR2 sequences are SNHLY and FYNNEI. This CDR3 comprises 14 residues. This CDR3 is CASSEGTGIEKLFF. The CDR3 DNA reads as TGTGCCAGCAGTGAAGGGACAGGGATTGAAAAACTGTTTTTT.

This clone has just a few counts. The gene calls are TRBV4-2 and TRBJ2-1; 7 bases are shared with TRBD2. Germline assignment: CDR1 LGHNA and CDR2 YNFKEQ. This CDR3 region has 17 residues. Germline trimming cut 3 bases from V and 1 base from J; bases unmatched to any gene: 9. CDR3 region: CASSQAGVLTSYNEQFF. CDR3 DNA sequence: TGTGCCAGCAGCCAGGCGGGGGTCCTAACATCCTACAATGAGCAGTTCTTC.